The 28 T cell receptor beta chains presented below share a single source sample, sequenced in a study of Tregs in tolerant kidney transplant recipients. Mixed chimerism was transient after nonmyeloablative marrow transplants from related graft donors. The data were produced by immunoSEQ multiplex PCR, yet TCRdb's version contains in-frame clones alone and is incomplete. The table includes tens of thousands of clones, 93% detected once. The source was CD4+ T cells from blood (PBMCs), collected 12 months after the transplant. These receptor sequences come from a human patient who received a combined kidney and bone marrow transplant. Some T cells may originate from the graft donor.

This chain joins TRBV18 and TRBJ2-2, with D perhaps TRBD1 (5 bases). The ends were cut back, 4 bases at V and 4 bases at J, with 7 bases in the middle. CDR3 length: 13 amino acids. Germline CDR1 KGHSH, CDR2 LQKENI. The CDR3 reads CASSRQGTGELFF. The CDR3 DNA follows: TGTGCCAGCTCACGCCAGGGCACCGGGGAGCTGTTTTTT.

The chain has TRBV10-1 and TRBJ1-5, with 8 bases lining up with TRBD1. Trimming at V came to 3 bases and at J to 6 bases, leaving 7 bases not matched to a gene. The CDR3 extends over 15 amino acids. CDR1 is WNHNN and CDR2 is SYGVQD in the germline V gene (reference sequence). The CDR3 DNA follows: TGCGCCAGCAGTGATAGAGGACAGGGCGGTCAGCCCCAGCATTTT. It specifies CASSDRGQGGQPQHF.

The chain combines TRBV10-3 with TRBJ1-1; 11 bases line up with TRBD1. This CDR3 is built from 16 residues. Unmatched junction bases numbered 5, after V lost 4 bases and J lost 1 base. Germline V gene data show CDR1 as ENHRY and CDR2 as SYGVKD. As DNA, the CDR3 is TGTGCCATCAGTGTGGGGACAGGGGGATCGAACACTGAAGCTTTCTTT. Protein sequence: CAISVGTGGSNTEAFF.

This chain joins TRBV29-1 and TRBJ2-3, with TRBD2 matching 12 bases. Germline assignment: CDR1 SQVTM and CDR2 ANQGSEA. CDR3 length equals 14 residues. The CDR3 reads CATGPSGRVDTQYF. The CDR3 DNA reads TGCGCAACCGGCCCTAGCGGGAGGGTAGATACGCAGTATTTT.

The CDR3: CASRPGGTGAQPQHF. The CDR3 DNA follows: TGTGCCAGCAGACCAGGCGGGACAGGGGCTCAGCCCCAGCATTTT. The chain employs TRBV27 and TRBJ1-5; TRBD1 matches at 10 bases. Germline CDR1 is MNHEY and CDR2 is SMNVEV (reference sequence). V shed 6 bases and J 6 bases; nucleotides not matched to a gene: 8. The CDR3 contains 15 residues.

The chain is built from TRBV5-1 and TRBJ2-2; the match to TRBD2 covers 7 bases. V lost 1 base, J lost 7 bases, and 16 bases stayed unmatched. Germline values: CDR1 SGHRS, CDR2 YFSETQ. The CDR3 extends over 18 amino acids. The DNA for the CDR3 is TGCGCCAGCAGCTTGCGATGGCCTAGCGGTACGGAGTTCGGGGAGCTGTTTTTT. As protein: CASSLRWPSGTEFGELFF. The full variable domain, completed using reference TRBV5-1 and TRBJ2-2, is KAGVTQTPRYLIKTRGQQVTLSCSPISGHRSVSWYQQTPGQGLQFLFEYFSETQRNKGNFPGRFSGRQFSNSRSEMNVSTLELGDSALYLCASSLRWPSGTEFGELFFGEGSRLTVL.

V is TRBV28 and J is TRBJ1-2; D gene ambiguous. V lost 5 bases to trimming and J lost 3 bases, with 16 bases between them. This CDR3 is built from 15 residues. CDR1 and CDR2 from the germline V gene are MDHEN and SYDVKM. The CDR3 sequence: CASSPYDSAHYGYTF. As DNA, the CDR3 is TGTGCCAGCAGTCCCTATGACTCGGCTCACTATGGCTACACCTTC.

V usage is TRBV15 and J usage is TRBJ2-1, with 12 bases matching TRBD2. The germline gives CDR1 LNHNV, CDR2 YYDKDF (reference sequence). This CDR3 spans 15 amino acids. The J segment lost 8 bases and the V segment lost 4 bases, leaving 6 bases of the junction unmatched. The CDR3 loop reads CATSTRLAGDHEQFF. DNA of the CDR3: TGTGCCACCAGCACCCGACTAGCGGGAGATCATGAGCAGTTCTTC.

The CDR3 nucleotides read TGCGCCAGCAGCATGGACAGGGGGCCGACAGATACGCAGTATTTT. Its translation: CASSMDRGPTDTQYF. This chain links TRBV5-1 with TRBJ2-3, with 11 bases lining up with TRBD1. V lost 4 bases, J lost 3 bases, and 4 bases stayed unmatched. Germline CDR1 SGHRS, CDR2 YFSETQ. The CDR3 covers 15 residues.

This rearrangement joins TRBV6-1 to TRBJ2-3; D not certain. The CDR3 covers 13 residues. Trimming removed 5 bases from V and 4 bases from J, with 10 bases in between. Per the germline V gene, CDR1 is MNHNS and CDR2 is SASEGT. CDR3 amino acids: CASSSRGADTQYF. DNA of the CDR3: TGTGCCAGCAGTTCCCGCGGCGCAGATACGCAGTATTTT.

This clone was seen more than once but under ten times. The rearrangement uses TRBV14 and TRBJ1-3; tentatively, D is TRBD1 (6 bases). V lost 6 bases and J lost 0, with 18 bases in between. CDR3 length: 17 residues. In germline, CDR1 is SGHDN, CDR2 FVKESK. The CDR3 DNA sequence: TGTGCCAGCAGACGTACCGGGACACCTAGCTCTGGAAACACCATATATTTT. As protein: CASRRTGTPSSGNTIYF.

The chain links TRBV18 to TRBJ2-5; 10 positions agree with TRBD1. The CDR3 loop spans 15 amino acids. The germline V gene encodes CDR1 KGHSH and CDR2 LQKENI. Unmatched junction bases numbered 4, after V lost 2 bases and J lost 4 bases. The CDR3 sequence: CASSPRQGALETQYF. CDR3 coding DNA: TGTGCCAGCTCACCAAGACAGGGGGCCCTAGAGACCCAGTACTTC.

The chain has TRBV11-1 and TRBJ1-1; a possible D gene is TRBD1 (6 bases). The CDR3 covers 16 residues. CDR1 and CDR2 from the germline V gene are SGHAT and FQDESV (reference sequence). V was pared by 1 base and J by 0 bases, with 12 bases between. The CDR3 DNA is TGTGCCAGCAGCTTAGGACAGGTTCTCATGAACACTGAAGCTTTCTTT. Protein product: CASSLGQVLMNTEAFF.

The V call is TRBV19, the J call TRBJ2-5, with 7 bases identical to TRBD2. This CDR3 is built from 14 residues. Trimming took 3 bases from V and 2 from J; bases not matched to a gene: 3. The V gene's germline CDR1 is LNHDA and CDR2 SQIVND (reference sequence). The CDR3 protein is CASSILAEQETQYF. CDR3 bases: TGTGCCAGTAGTATCCTAGCGGAGCAAGAGACCCAGTACTTC.

The J gene is TRBJ2-7, the V gene TRBV7-2, with 8 bases lining up with TRBD2. V was pared by 1 base and J by 1 base, with 3 bases of the junction left unmatched. Germline V gene sequence: CDR1 SGHTA, CDR2 FQGNSA. CDR3 length equals 15 residues. Written as DNA, the CDR3 is TGTGCCAGCAGCTTAGTAGCGGGAAGTTCCTACGAGCAGTACTTC. As protein: CASSLVAGSSYEQYF.

This sequence joins TRBV5-6 and TRBJ2-7, with 8 bases fitting TRBD1. This CDR3 has 16 amino acids. CDR1 and CDR2 from the germline V gene are SGHDT and YYEEEE. Trimming removed 4 bases from V and 0 bases from J; junction bases left unmatched: 9. CDR3 sequence: CASSSRSGQGSYEQYF. Here the CDR3 DNA reads TGTGCCAGCAGCAGCAGGAGCGGACAGGGCTCCTACGAGCAGTACTTC.

J is TRBJ2-2 and V is TRBV7-2, with 9 bases that match TRBD2. CDR3 size: 16 residues. With 2 bases clipped from V and 4 bases from J, the junction kept 5 bases outside the gene matches. The V gene's germline CDR1 is SGHTA and CDR2 FQGNSA. The CDR3, as DNA: TGTGCCAGCAGCTTATTGGGCGGGGGGGGCACCGGGGAGCTGTTTTTT. This translates into CASSLLGGGGTGELFF.

The chain employs TRBV30 and TRBJ2-7; 9 nucleotides align to TRBD1. The J segment lost 5 bases and the V segment lost 2 bases, leaving 4 bases of the junction unmatched. Germline V CDR1 and CDR2: GTSNPN, SVGIG (reference sequence). CDR3 size: 13 residues. DNA of the CDR3: TGTGCCTGGAGTACGGACAGGGGCCACGAGCAGTACTTC. Its translation is CAWSTDRGHEQYF.

The chain joins TRBV7-2 to TRBJ2-6, with unresolved D. Germline values: CDR1 SGHTA, CDR2 FQGNSA. This CDR3 spans 14 amino acids. V lost 0 bases and J lost 8, with 8 bases in between. The CDR3 bases are TGTGCCAGCAGCTTAGCTCCCGGGTCCAACGTCCTGACTTTC. Translating it yields CASSLAPGSNVLTF.

The rearrangement links TRBV7-8 to TRBJ2-7, with unresolved D. V lost 2 bases and J 5 bases, leaving 4 bases between the germline ends. This CDR3 region has 11 residues. Germline lookup yields CDR1 SGHVS and CDR2 FQNEAQ. The DNA of the CDR3 is TGTGCCAGCAGCTTACAGGACGAGCAGTACTTC. It specifies CASSLQDEQYF.

The chain has TRBV7-9 and TRBJ2-2, with 9 bases aligning to TRBD2. The CDR3 loop spans 16 amino acids. J lost 2 bases, V lost 6 bases, and 7 bases had no gene match. In germline, CDR1 is SEHNR, CDR2 FQNEAQ (reference sequence). DNA of the CDR3: TGTGCCAGCAGGGTCCTAGCGGGGATAAACACCGGGGAGCTGTTTTTT. Residues: CASRVLAGINTGELFF.

J is TRBJ1-2 and V is TRBV6-5, with no clear D. V gave up 6 bases and J gave up 1 base, with 15 bases separating them. CDR1 and CDR2 (germline): MNHEY, SVGAGI. This CDR3 is 15 amino acids long. The CDR3 nucleotides read TGTGCCAGCAGCCATCTAAAGTTCTTTAACTATGGCTACACCTTC. Translated, it gives CASSHLKFFNYGYTF.

J is TRBJ2-1 and V is TRBV11-3; 11 bases map to TRBD1. V lost 3 bases and J lost 5; bases outside the gene matches: 3. The CDR3 contains 15 residues. The V gene's germline CDR1 is SGHNT and CDR2 YENEEA. This CDR3 reads CASSFGQGADNEQFF. The CDR3 DNA sequence: TGTGCCAGCAGCTTCGGACAGGGGGCCGACAATGAGCAGTTCTTC.

In nucleotides, the CDR3 is TGCAGCGTCGTTCCCCTCGACAGGGCAGCTTCCTACAATGAGCAGTTCTTC. Translated: CSVVPLDRAASYNEQFF. J is TRBJ2-1 and V is TRBV29-1; 7 bases agree with TRBD1. V lost 6 bases to trimming and J lost 1 base; unmatched junction nucleotides: 15. This CDR3 region has 17 residues. Germline V CDR1 and CDR2: SQVTM, ANQGSEA.

The chain has TRBV9 and TRBJ2-5; a weak D match, TRBD2 (7 bases). CDR1 SGDLS and CDR2 YYNGEE come from the germline V gene. The germline V and J ends were trimmed by 4 bases and 0 bases, with 22 bases remaining between them. The CDR3 spans 18 residues. This CDR3 is CASSPRLSAGAHQETQYF. Written as DNA, the CDR3 is TGTGCCAGCAGCCCCCGCCTTTCTGCGGGGGCGCACCAAGAGACCCAGTACTTC.

The rearrangement links TRBV9 to TRBJ2-2; 10 bases align to TRBD1. Unmatched junction bases numbered 1, after V lost 1 base and J lost 1 base. The germline V gene has CDR1 SGDLS and CDR2 YYNGEE. The CDR3 length is 16 residues. This CDR3 is CASSVRTGGNTGELFF. The CDR3 nucleotides are TGTGCCAGCAGCGTACGGACAGGGGGGAACACCGGGGAGCTGTTTTTT.

This clone was observed once. The chain recombines TRBV18 with TRBJ2-5, with D perhaps TRBD1 (6 bases). The CDR3 contains 15 residues. Germline V gene sequence: CDR1 KGHSH, CDR2 LQKENI. The ends were cut back, 2 bases at V and 5 bases at J, with 15 bases in the middle. CDR3 nucleotides: TGTGCCAGCTCACCAGCTTCCGACAGGCCCGAGACCCAGTACTTC. Its protein is CASSPASDRPETQYF.

The count of this clone is one. The V gene is TRBV6-1, the J gene TRBJ1-1, with D tentatively TRBD1 (6 bases). V was shortened by 10 bases and J by 3 bases, with 12 bases between the two germline ends. This CDR3 spans 12 amino acids. The germline V gene has CDR1 MNHNS and CDR2 SASEGT. The CDR3 region has the DNA TGTGCCACATTACAGGGATACACTGAAGCTTTCTTT. Protein: CATLQGYTEAFF.